The T cell receptor (beta chain) described here comes from a study of EBV T-cell therapy then PD-1 blockade in nasopharyngeal carcinoma. Sample time point: 266 days after commencement of treatment, after nivolumab therapy. The sample's treatment: AdE1-LMPpoly-expanded autologous EBV-specific T-cell therapy followed by anti-PD-1 nivolumab. V was cut by 2 bases and J by 4 bases, with 12 bases left in between. The CDR3 covers 15 residues. Germline V lookup: CDR1 MNHEY, CDR2 SVGAGI. Libraries were prepared by immunoSEQ multiplex PCR; TCRdb keeps only in-frame clonotypes and omits some of them. Among over 20,000 clones, about 86% were seen once, and the ten largest hold under 35%. This clone was seen just once. The target antigen is unknown.

The source material was CD8+ T cells from blood, sampled at roughly day 250 from a patient whose treatment included autologous EBV-specific T cells and nivolumab. J is TRBJ1-5 and V is TRBV6-5; perhaps TRBD1 as D (5 bases). This clonotype was sampled from a man aged 40-49 years with nasopharyngeal carcinoma. CDR3 sequence (DNA): TGTGCCAGCAGTTACATTAGGCAGGGTAATCAGCCCCAGCATTTT. As protein: CASSYIRQGNQPQHF.